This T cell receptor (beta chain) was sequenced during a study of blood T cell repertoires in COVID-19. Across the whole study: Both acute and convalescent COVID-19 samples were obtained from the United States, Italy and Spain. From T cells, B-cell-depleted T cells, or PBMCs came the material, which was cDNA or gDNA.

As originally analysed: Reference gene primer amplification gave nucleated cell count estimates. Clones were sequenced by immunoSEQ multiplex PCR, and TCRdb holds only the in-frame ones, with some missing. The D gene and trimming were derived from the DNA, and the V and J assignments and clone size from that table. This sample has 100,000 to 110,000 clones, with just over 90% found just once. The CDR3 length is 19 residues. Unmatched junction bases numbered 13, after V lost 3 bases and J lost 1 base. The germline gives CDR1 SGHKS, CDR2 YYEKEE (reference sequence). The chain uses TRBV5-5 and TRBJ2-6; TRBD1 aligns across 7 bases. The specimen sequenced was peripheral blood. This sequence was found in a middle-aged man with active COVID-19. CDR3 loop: CASSWAPGQFSSGANVLTF. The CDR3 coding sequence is TGTGCCAGCAGCTGGGCCCCGGGACAGTTCTCATCTGGGGCCAACGTCCTGACTTTC.